This is a list of T cell receptor beta chains from one sample in a study of shared clonotypes between healthy human individuals. Repertoires were generated with immunoSEQ multiplex PCR, while TCRdb's copy carries only in-frame clones and drops some. The table lists a few hundred thousand clones, around 97% of them singletons. Sample: naive CD4+ T cells sorted from blood. The receptors come from a woman aged 25 to 39 in good health. The CDR3 runs from the conserved cysteine through the conserved F or W. Fields, in order: CDR3 DNA, CDR3 protein, J gene, V gene, D gene, clone size, CDR3 length. D genes are given only for firm matches. The listing skips clone size in some rows; elsewhere it reads once, few, many or a size class.

cdr3_nt: TGTGCCAGCAGCTTCGTCAGGGGGAATGAGCAGTACTTC
cdr3_aa: CASSFVRGNEQYF
j_call: TRBJ2-7
v_call: TRBV5-5
d_call: TRBD1
clone_size: NA
cdr3_length: 13

cdr3_nt: TGTGCCAGCAGCCCGCTCCGGCAATTAACCACCGGGGAGCTGTTTTTT
cdr3_aa: CASSPLRQLTTGELFF
j_call: TRBJ2-2
v_call: TRBV7-2
d_call: NA
clone_size: NA
cdr3_length: 16

cdr3_nt: TGTGCCAGCAATAACAGGAGATCACCCCTCCACTTT
cdr3_aa: CASNNRRSPLHF
j_call: TRBJ1-6
v_call: TRBV6-6
d_call: NA
clone_size: once
cdr3_length: 12

cdr3_nt: TGTGCCAGCAGCCCCCGGGCGAACACTGAAGCTTTCTTT
cdr3_aa: CASSPRANTEAFF
j_call: TRBJ1-1
v_call: TRBV7-6
d_call: NA
clone_size: NA
cdr3_length: 13

cdr3_nt: TGCAGTGTCGACTGGAACACTGAAGCTTTCTTT
cdr3_aa: CSVDWNTEAFF
j_call: TRBJ1-1
v_call: TRBV20-1
d_call: NA
clone_size: NA
cdr3_length: 11

cdr3_nt: TGTGCCAGCAGTAACGTAGATACGCAGTATTTT
cdr3_aa: CASSNVDTQYF
j_call: TRBJ2-3
v_call: TRBV5-4
d_call: NA
clone_size: few
cdr3_length: 11

cdr3_nt: TGCAGCGTTGGACCGGGACAAATGAACACTGAAGCTTTCTTT
cdr3_aa: CSVGPGQMNTEAFF
j_call: TRBJ1-1
v_call: TRBV29-1
d_call: NA
clone_size: NA
cdr3_length: 14

cdr3_nt: TGTGCCAGCAGTTTAACCGGCGGCATGAACACTGAAGCTTTCTTT
cdr3_aa: CASSLTGGMNTEAFF
j_call: TRBJ1-1
v_call: TRBV28
d_call: NA
clone_size: NA
cdr3_length: 15

cdr3_nt: TGCGCCAGCAGAGGAGTCGACGACCCGGGACTAGCGGGAGTTGACACGCAGTATTTT
cdr3_aa: CASRGVDDPGLAGVDTQYF
j_call: TRBJ2-3
v_call: TRBV5-1
d_call: TRBD2
clone_size: NA
cdr3_length: 19

cdr3_nt: TGTGCCAGCAGTTACACGGGGGGGACTGAAGCTTTCTTT
cdr3_aa: CASSYTGGTEAFF
j_call: TRBJ1-1
v_call: TRBV6-5
d_call: NA
clone_size: NA
cdr3_length: 13

cdr3_nt: TGTGCCAGCAGCCCTGGACAGGGGTGGTACACTGAAGCTTTCTTT
cdr3_aa: CASSPGQGWYTEAFF
j_call: TRBJ1-1
v_call: TRBV9
d_call: TRBD1
clone_size: NA
cdr3_length: 15

cdr3_nt: TGTGCCAGCAGTGAGAGTGGAATAGGGGGCGGTGAGCAGTTCTTC
cdr3_aa: CASSESGIGGGEQFF
j_call: TRBJ2-1
v_call: TRBV2
d_call: TRBD1
clone_size: NA
cdr3_length: 15

cdr3_nt: TGTGCCAGCAGCCGCGGGACTAGCGGGGGAAGACGGCAGTACTTC
cdr3_aa: CASSRGTSGGRRQYF
j_call: TRBJ2-7
v_call: TRBV7-9
d_call: TRBD2
clone_size: NA
cdr3_length: 15

cdr3_nt: TGTGCCATCAGTGAGGGCCAGGGGGCGACAAGGAACTATGGCTACACCTTC
cdr3_aa: CAISEGQGATRNYGYTF
j_call: TRBJ1-2
v_call: TRBV10-3
d_call: TRBD1
clone_size: NA
cdr3_length: 17

cdr3_nt: TGTGCCAGCAGTCCGGGAGGGTACTTCTACGAGCAGTACTTC
cdr3_aa: CASSPGGYFYEQYF
j_call: TRBJ2-7
v_call: TRBV6-1
d_call: TRBD2
clone_size: NA
cdr3_length: 14

cdr3_nt: TGCGCCAGCAGCCAATTAATAGCGGGAGGGTCCTACGAGCAGTACTTC
cdr3_aa: CASSQLIAGGSYEQYF
j_call: TRBJ2-7
v_call: TRBV4-1
d_call: TRBD2
clone_size: NA
cdr3_length: 16

cdr3_nt: TGTGCCAGCAGCTTAGCTACGGCCGCCTACGAGCAGTACTTC
cdr3_aa: CASSLATAAYEQYF
j_call: TRBJ2-7
v_call: TRBV7-9
d_call: NA
clone_size: NA
cdr3_length: 14

cdr3_nt: TGTGCCAGCAGAGAGACATCCCTAGCCAAAAACATTCAGTACTTC
cdr3_aa: CASRETSLAKNIQYF
j_call: TRBJ2-4
v_call: TRBV2
d_call: NA
clone_size: NA
cdr3_length: 15

cdr3_nt: TGTGCCAGCAGCTTAGTGGGACAGGATACACCTAACTATGGCTACACCTTC
cdr3_aa: CASSLVGQDTPNYGYTF
j_call: TRBJ1-2
v_call: TRBV7-9
d_call: TRBD1
clone_size: NA
cdr3_length: 17

cdr3_nt: TGTGCCAGCTCACCACTTAAAGGGATGGTCCAAGAGACCCAGTACTTC
cdr3_aa: CASSPLKGMVQETQYF
j_call: TRBJ2-5
v_call: TRBV18
d_call: NA
clone_size: NA
cdr3_length: 16

cdr3_nt: TGTGCCAGCAGCTTTCCGGGAGGGGGGAATTACAATGAGCAGTTCTTC
cdr3_aa: CASSFPGGGNYNEQFF
j_call: TRBJ2-1
v_call: TRBV7-8
d_call: TRBD2
clone_size: NA
cdr3_length: 16

cdr3_nt: TGCGCCAGCAGCGGGGGACTAGCGGGAGCTAGCGGGGAGCTGTTTTTT
cdr3_aa: CASSGGLAGASGELFF
j_call: TRBJ2-2
v_call: TRBV5-1
d_call: TRBD2
clone_size: NA
cdr3_length: 16

cdr3_nt: TGTGCCAGCAGTTTCGTTGGATATTCCTACAATGAGCAGTTCTTC
cdr3_aa: CASSFVGYSYNEQFF
j_call: TRBJ2-1
v_call: TRBV28
d_call: NA
clone_size: once
cdr3_length: 15

cdr3_nt: TGTGCCAGCAGCCGGGACAGGGTGGATGGCTACACCTTC
cdr3_aa: CASSRDRVDGYTF
j_call: TRBJ1-2
v_call: TRBV7-9
d_call: TRBD1
clone_size: once
cdr3_length: 13

cdr3_nt: TGTGCCAGCAGTTTCGGGGGAATCTATCAGCCCCAGCATTTT
cdr3_aa: CASSFGGIYQPQHF
j_call: TRBJ1-5
v_call: TRBV28
d_call: NA
clone_size: NA
cdr3_length: 14

cdr3_nt: TGTGCCAGTAGGCGCCAGGTTGACTCCTTCTACGAGCAGTACTTC
cdr3_aa: CASRRQVDSFYEQYF
j_call: TRBJ2-7
v_call: TRBV19
d_call: NA
clone_size: NA
cdr3_length: 15

cdr3_nt: TGCAGCGTTGAAGATCGAGGTCAGGGGATGGCTGAAGCTTTCTTT
cdr3_aa: CSVEDRGQGMAEAFF
j_call: TRBJ1-1
v_call: TRBV29-1
d_call: NA
clone_size: NA
cdr3_length: 15

cdr3_nt: TGCAGCGTTGAGGGGCGTTTTTACACTGAAGCTTTCTTT
cdr3_aa: CSVEGRFYTEAFF
j_call: TRBJ1-1
v_call: TRBV29-1
d_call: NA
clone_size: NA
cdr3_length: 13

cdr3_nt: TGCGCCAGCAGCTTGGGTACAGGGAGCTCCTACAATGAGCAGTTCTTC
cdr3_aa: CASSLGTGSSYNEQFF
j_call: TRBJ2-1
v_call: TRBV5-1
d_call: NA
clone_size: NA
cdr3_length: 16

cdr3_nt: TGTGCCAGCAGCTCACTAGCGGGAGATCAAGAGACCCAGTACTTC
cdr3_aa: CASSSLAGDQETQYF
j_call: TRBJ2-5
v_call: TRBV2
d_call: TRBD2
clone_size: NA
cdr3_length: 15

cdr3_nt: TGTGCCAGCAGTCCCTCCCCGGTCGGCTACACCTTC
cdr3_aa: CASSPSPVGYTF
j_call: TRBJ1-2
v_call: TRBV28
d_call: NA
clone_size: NA
cdr3_length: 12

cdr3_nt: TGTGCCAGCAGGCCCGGCGGGAAGAACACCGGGGAGCTGTTTTTT
cdr3_aa: CASRPGGKNTGELFF
j_call: TRBJ2-2
v_call: TRBV11-3
d_call: NA
clone_size: NA
cdr3_length: 15

cdr3_nt: TGCAGCGTCCGTTCGGAGACCCAGTACTTC
cdr3_aa: CSVRSETQYF
j_call: TRBJ2-5
v_call: TRBV29-1
d_call: NA
clone_size: NA
cdr3_length: 10

cdr3_nt: TGTGCCAGCAGGAAGGACAGTGACGGCTACACCTTC
cdr3_aa: CASRKDSDGYTF
j_call: TRBJ1-2
v_call: TRBV2
d_call: NA
clone_size: once
cdr3_length: 12

cdr3_nt: TGTGCCAGCAGCTTGGCGGCAGGGAATAGCTACAATGAGCAGTTCTTC
cdr3_aa: CASSLAAGNSYNEQFF
j_call: TRBJ2-1
v_call: TRBV5-4
d_call: NA
clone_size: NA
cdr3_length: 16

cdr3_nt: TGCGCCAGCAGCTCGATGCGGGACTCTGGGGCCAACGTCCTGACTTTC
cdr3_aa: CASSSMRDSGANVLTF
j_call: TRBJ2-6
v_call: TRBV5-1
d_call: NA
clone_size: NA
cdr3_length: 16

cdr3_nt: TGCAGCGTTTGCCCCGGGACAGGTATCAACGAGCAGTACTTC
cdr3_aa: CSVCPGTGINEQYF
j_call: TRBJ2-7
v_call: TRBV29-1
d_call: TRBD1
clone_size: NA
cdr3_length: 14

cdr3_nt: TGTGCCAGCAGCCCGTCCTGGGACGGAGGGTTGGAGCAGTACTTC
cdr3_aa: CASSPSWDGGLEQYF
j_call: TRBJ2-7
v_call: TRBV28
d_call: NA
clone_size: NA
cdr3_length: 15

cdr3_nt: TGTGCCAGCAACGGGAACACAGATACGCAGTATTTT
cdr3_aa: CASNGNTDTQYF
j_call: TRBJ2-3
v_call: TRBV9
d_call: NA
clone_size: NA
cdr3_length: 12

cdr3_nt: TGTGCCAGCAGCTTGACCACCGGGACAGACCCTTACGAGCAGTACTTC
cdr3_aa: CASSLTTGTDPYEQYF
j_call: TRBJ2-7
v_call: TRBV5-6
d_call: TRBD1
clone_size: NA
cdr3_length: 16

cdr3_nt: TGTGCCAGCAGTCCGAACGGGGCGCGAGAGCAGTACTTC
cdr3_aa: CASSPNGAREQYF
j_call: TRBJ2-7
v_call: TRBV6-6
d_call: NA
clone_size: NA
cdr3_length: 13

cdr3_nt: TGTGCCAGCAGTTACTCGGAGGAGGCAGGGCAACATTTT
cdr3_aa: CASSYSEEAGQHF
j_call: TRBJ1-5
v_call: TRBV6-5
d_call: NA
clone_size: NA
cdr3_length: 13